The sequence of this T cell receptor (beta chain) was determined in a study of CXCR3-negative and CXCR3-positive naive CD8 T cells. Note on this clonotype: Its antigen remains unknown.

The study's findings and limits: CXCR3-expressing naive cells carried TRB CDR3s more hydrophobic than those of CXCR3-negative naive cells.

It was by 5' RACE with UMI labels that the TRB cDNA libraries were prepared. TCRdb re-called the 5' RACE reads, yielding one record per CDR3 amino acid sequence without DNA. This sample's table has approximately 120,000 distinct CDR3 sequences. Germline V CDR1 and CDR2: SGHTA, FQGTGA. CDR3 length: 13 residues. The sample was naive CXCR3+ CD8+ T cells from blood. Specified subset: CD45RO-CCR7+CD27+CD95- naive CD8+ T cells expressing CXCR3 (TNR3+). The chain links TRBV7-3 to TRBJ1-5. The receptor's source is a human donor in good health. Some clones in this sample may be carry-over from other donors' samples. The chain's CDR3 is CASSDDGNQPQHF.